What follows is one T cell receptor beta chain and its context. These data originate in a study of blood T cell repertoires in COVID-19. TCRdb's table, derived via immunoSEQ multiplex PCR, lists solely in-frame clones and lacks some. Of about 210,000 clones in the sample, around 83% are singletons; the top ten hold roughly 2.9%. Trimming removed 5 bases from V and 4 bases from J, with 4 bases in between. Per germline, CDR1 SGHRS and CDR2 YFSETQ. The CDR3 has 11 amino acids. V and J are TRBV5-1 and TRBJ2-1; D ambiguous. What was sequenced was peripheral blood. The TCR comes from a man between 45 and 60 years old with active or convalescent COVID-19. DNA of the CDR3: TGCGCCAGCAGTCATTACAATGAGCAGTTCTTC. It is translated as CASSHYNEQFF.